The 21 T cell receptor beta chains presented below share a single source sample, sequenced in a study of monozygotic twins with inflammatory bowel disease. One entry per CDR3 protein, without DNA, is what TCRdb gives after re-calling the 5' RACE reads. Its table records some 440,000 distinct CDR3 sequences. The material sequenced was blood. The receptors were sampled from a human donor with ulcerative colitis or Crohn's disease, or a healthy co-twin of an affected twin (not recorded which).

The chain recombines TRBV29-1 with TRBJ2-1; without DNA, the TCRdb call of TRBD2 cannot be checked. The CDR3 runs to 14 residues. From germline, CDR1 is SQVTM and CDR2 ANQGSEA. CDR3: CSVEDSLGAREQFF.

V is TRBV7-9 and J is TRBJ2-3; TCRdb lists TRBD1, though no DNA is available to test this call. From germline, CDR1 is SEHNR and CDR2 FQNEAQ (reference sequence). This CDR3 has 16 residues. The CDR3 loop is CASSPPGGDSRDTQYF.

The chain's CDR3 is CASSLSSTAGGNEQFF. The rearrangement joins TRBV7-2 to TRBJ2-1; the D call of TRBD1 rests on TCRdb alone, since no DNA is present to check it. This CDR3 has 16 amino acids. Per germline, CDR1 SGHTA and CDR2 FQGNSA.

This chain joins TRBV12-3 or TRBV12-4 and TRBJ2-7; with no DNA, the TCRdb D assignment of TRBD1 cannot be verified. The CDR3 is 13 residues long. CDR3 sequence reads: CASTRDRGYEQYF.

The rearrangement uses TRBV6-1 and TRBJ2-4. CDR3 length equals 14 residues. Per germline, CDR1 MNHNS and CDR2 SASEGT. This chain's CDR3 is CASSRIISKNIQYF.

This chain joins TRBV15 and TRBJ1-1. The CDR3 contains 13 residues. Germline V CDR1 and CDR2: LNHNV, YYDKDF (reference sequence). This chain's CDR3 is CATSRAENTEAFF.

The chain links TRBV6-2 or TRBV6-3 to TRBJ1-1; TCRdb picks TRBD1, but there is no DNA to check that call. The V gene's germline CDR1 is MNHEY and CDR2 SVGEGT. The CDR3 length is 16 residues. The CDR3 reads CASSYVAGFVGTEAFF.

The CDR3 loop is CASSATTSVGQFF. This chain connects TRBV7-3 to TRBJ2-1; TCRdb indicates TRBD2, and absent DNA this call remains unverified. Germline V gene lookup returns CDR1 SGHTA and CDR2 FQGTGA. The CDR3 has 13 residues.

The chain is built from TRBV11-1 and TRBJ2-3; TCRdb selects TRBD1, and the lack of DNA leaves this call unchecked. Germline values: CDR1 SGHAT, CDR2 FQDESV (reference sequence). There are 18 residues in the CDR3. This CDR3 is CASSLEYAGAGGTDTQYF.

The rearrangement joins TRBV20-1 to TRBJ2-3; TCRdb returns TRBD2, unconfirmable since there is no DNA. Germline CDR1 and CDR2: DFQATT and SNEGSKA (reference sequence). The CDR3 is 15 amino acids. The CDR3 here is CSARDEGRGTDTQYF.

J is TRBJ1-5 and V is TRBV6-6. The CDR3 extends over 12 amino acids. Germline V gene data show CDR1 as MNHNY and CDR2 as SVGAGI (reference sequence). The CDR3 spells CASSCGSQPQHF.

This chain links TRBV4-1 with TRBJ2-1; TCRdb returns TRBD2, unconfirmable since there is no DNA. The germline V gene encodes CDR1 MGHRA and CDR2 YSYEKL. This CDR3 has 15 residues. CDR3 amino acids: CASSGEGTLMSKQFF.

V usage is TRBV7-9 and J usage is TRBJ2-1; the D call of TRBD2 rests on TCRdb alone, since no DNA is present to check it. Germline CDR1 reads SEHNR; CDR2 reads FQNEAQ (reference sequence). The CDR3 spans 12 residues. CDR3 residues: CASSRGFGEQFF.

The rearrangement links TRBV7-2 to TRBJ1-2; TCRdb indicates TRBD1, and absent DNA this call remains unverified. Germline loops: CDR1 SGHTA, CDR2 FQGNSA. This CDR3 has 15 residues. CDR3 amino acids: CASSPQTGQGNGYTF.

CDR3 protein: CASSFSAGEPQHF. The rearrangement joins TRBV9 to TRBJ1-5; checking the TCRdb D call of TRBD1 is not possible without DNA. CDR1 SGDLS and CDR2 YYNGEE come from the germline V gene. This CDR3 has 13 residues.

CDR3: CASSHDRGSYNEQFF. V gene TRBV5-6 combines with J gene TRBJ2-1. The CDR3 has 15 amino acids. Per germline, CDR1 SGHDT and CDR2 YYEEEE.

The V and J genes are TRBV4-1 and TRBJ2-7. This CDR3 is built from 16 residues. Germline CDR1 is MGHRA and CDR2 is YSYEKL. CDR3 protein: CASSQVLGTTIYEQYF.

The J gene is TRBJ2-1, the V gene TRBV6-2 or TRBV6-3; TCRdb lists TRBD2, though no DNA is available to test this call. The CDR3 extends over 20 amino acids. Germline V gene data show CDR1 as MNHEY and CDR2 as SVGEGT. CDR3 protein: CASSYPLAGGPNLGDNEQFF.

The J gene is TRBJ2-1, the V gene TRBV5-1; the D call of TRBD1 rests on TCRdb alone, since no DNA is present to check it. The CDR3 extends over 15 amino acids. The germline V gene encodes CDR1 SGHRS and CDR2 YFSETQ. CDR3 sequence reads: CASSPLDRVYNEQFF.

The CDR3 loop reads CASSGGAGGGELFF. The chain links TRBV6-1 to TRBJ2-2; there is no DNA to check the TCRdb D call of TRBD1. Germline assignment: CDR1 MNHNS and CDR2 SASEGT. The CDR3 covers 14 residues.

CDR3: CASSSSGHQPQHF. V gene TRBV7-2 combines with J gene TRBJ1-5; TCRdb indicates TRBD1, and absent DNA this call remains unverified. Germline lookup yields CDR1 SGHTA and CDR2 FQGNSA. The CDR3 sequence is 13 residues long. Based on the CDR3 plus reference TRBV7-2 and TRBJ1-5, the full variable domain is GAGVSQSPSNKVTEKGKDVELRCDPISGHTALYWYRQSLGQGLEFLIYFQGNSAPDKSGLPSDRFSAERTGGSVSTLTIQRTQQEDSAVYLCASSSSGHQPQHFGDGTRLSIL.